This T cell receptor beta chain originates from a study of CD8 T cells in Susac syndrome. Germline-derived CDR1 and CDR2 are SGHTA and FQGNSA. CDR3 size: 13 residues. The germline V and J ends were trimmed by 0 bases and 3 bases, with 3 bases remaining between them. An input of about 0.45 to 1 ug of RNA was subjected to reverse transcription using random hexamers. From the immunoSEQ multiplex PCR reads, TCRdb called clonotypes with MiXCR, one entry per CDR3 protein. The table has about 160,000 distinct CDR3 sequences, just under 95% seen once; the top ten hold around 0.13%. This clonotype has more than one count but fewer than ten. Sequencing of TCR beta was undertaken in CD8+ and CD4+ T cells derived from blood. Controls were healthy donors chosen to match patients in age and sex. CD8+ and CD4+ T cells were negatively isolated; TEMRA cells were FACS-enriched.

The V call is TRBV7-2, the J call TRBJ2-1; D is unresolved. Sequencing input: CD4+ T cells from PBMCs. This TCR was recovered from a human donor in good health. CDR3: CASSLARYNEQFF. DNA for the CDR3: TGTGCCAGCAGCTTAGCTCGCTACAATGAGCAGTTCTTC.